Listed below are T cell receptor beta chains from one sample, sequenced in a study of T cell repertoires in cytomegalovirus infection. Antigens for these TCRs are unknown. TCRdb recomputed calls from the reads with MiXCR, one row per CDR3 protein. In the table there are around 540,000 distinct CDR3 sequences, around 30% of which are singletons. The sequencing here drew on cultured PBMCs, taken from culture after CMV antigen stimulation. Receptors originate from a human donor in good health (CMV status not recorded). Some clones in this sample may be carry-over from other donors' samples. Both conserved end residues are part of each CDR3. Each record gives: V gene, clone size, J gene, D gene, CDR3 DNA, CDR3 protein. D genes are given only for firm matches. The size entry is marked missing in some rows and otherwise reads once, few, many or a size class.

v_gene: TRBV4-1; abundance: .; j_gene: TRBJ1-5; d_gene: .; CDR3nt: TGCGCCAGCAGCCAAGCCTCCTTGCAGGGTCTGTGGCAGCCCCAGCATTTT; CDR3aa: CASSQASLQGLWQPQHF
v_gene: TRBV7-2; abundance: .; j_gene: TRBJ2-5; d_gene: TRBD2; CDR3nt: TGTGCCAGCAGCTTAGTACTAGCGGCCCAAGAGACCCAGTACTTC; CDR3aa: CASSLVLAAQETQYF
v_gene: TRBV12-3/TRBV12-4; abundance: .; j_gene: TRBJ1-2; d_gene: .; CDR3nt: TGTGCCAGCAGTTTAGTGGGAGAAGGCTATGGCTACACCTTC; CDR3aa: CASSLVGEGYGYTF
v_gene: TRBV12-3/TRBV12-4; abundance: many; j_gene: TRBJ2-1; d_gene: TRBD2; CDR3nt: TGTGCCAGCCGGACTAGCGGGAGGAAGAGCTCCTACAATGAGCAGTTCTTC; CDR3aa: CASRTSGRKSSYNEQFF
v_gene: TRBV5-5; abundance: few; j_gene: TRBJ1-3; d_gene: .; CDR3nt: TGTGCCAGCAGCTTGGGGATCTCAGTCTCTGGAAACACCATATATTTT; CDR3aa: CASSLGISVSGNTIYF
v_gene: TRBV7-3; abundance: .; j_gene: TRBJ2-3; d_gene: TRBD2; CDR3nt: TGTGCCAGCAGCTTATTGGGACTAGCGGGAGCGACAGATACGCAGTATTTT; CDR3aa: CASSLLGLAGATDTQYF
v_gene: TRBV20-1; abundance: .; j_gene: TRBJ2-3; d_gene: TRBD2; CDR3nt: TGCAGTCGTCATCGTCTAGCGGGACTTTACACAGATACGCAGTATTTT; CDR3aa: CSRHRLAGLYTDTQYF
v_gene: TRBV12-5; abundance: few; j_gene: TRBJ1-5; d_gene: TRBD1; CDR3nt: TGTGCTAGTGGTTTGGTATGGGGGGACAGCGAAAATCAGCCCCAGCATTTT; CDR3aa: CASGLVWGDSENQPQHF
v_gene: TRBV7-2; abundance: .; j_gene: TRBJ2-5; d_gene: .; CDR3nt: TGTGCCAGCAGCTCCCGGTGGCAGGGAGAGACCCAGTACTTC; CDR3aa: CASSSRWQGETQYF
v_gene: TRBV4-2; abundance: .; j_gene: TRBJ1-2; d_gene: .; CDR3nt: TGTGCCAGCAGCCAGGATAAGACAGGATCCATTCCAGGGGGCTACACCTTC; CDR3aa: CASSQDKTGSIPGGYTF
v_gene: TRBV10-3; abundance: .; j_gene: TRBJ2-2; d_gene: .; CDR3nt: TGTGCCATCAGGGCGAACACCGGGGAGCTGTTTTTT; CDR3aa: CAIRANTGELFF
v_gene: TRBV7-9; abundance: once; j_gene: TRBJ1-2; d_gene: .; CDR3nt: TGTGCCAGCAGCTTATTGGGCCTCCCCTATGGCTACACCTTC; CDR3aa: CASSLLGLPYGYTF
v_gene: TRBV11-3; abundance: few; j_gene: TRBJ2-2; d_gene: .; CDR3nt: TGTGCCAGCAGCCCTACCGTGAAGGCCGGGGAGCTGTTTTTT; CDR3aa: CASSPTVKAGELFF
v_gene: TRBV2; abundance: .; j_gene: TRBJ2-5; d_gene: TRBD2; CDR3nt: TGTGCCAGCAGGAGCGGGATCTGGGAAGAGACCCAGTACTTC; CDR3aa: CASRSGIWEETQYF
v_gene: TRBV14; abundance: few; j_gene: TRBJ2-1; d_gene: TRBD2; CDR3nt: TGTGCCAGCAGCCAAGGTTGGAGTTTGACTAGCGGAGGGCCGTTCTCCTACAATGAGCAGTTCTTC; CDR3aa: CASSQGWSLTSGGPFSYNEQFF
v_gene: TRBV29-1; abundance: .; j_gene: TRBJ2-1; d_gene: .; CDR3nt: TGCAGCGTTGATTACCCCCAGGGGGGCAATGAGCAGTTCTTC; CDR3aa: CSVDYPQGGNEQFF
v_gene: TRBV9; abundance: few; j_gene: TRBJ2-3; d_gene: TRBD2; CDR3nt: TGTGCCAGCAGCGTAGGCCCACTAGCGGGAGAGGATACGCAGTATTTT; CDR3aa: CASSVGPLAGEDTQYF